The clone carrying this T cell receptor beta chain has more than one count but fewer than ten. Among the donors, all were healthy bone marrow donors. This sample was included in a study of cytomegalovirus exposure and HLA in healthy donors. In the PCR, 60 Vbeta and 13 Jbeta primers were used. The protocol was immunoSEQ multiplex PCR, while the TCRdb copy is restricted to in-frame clones and leaves out a portion. The table shows some 170,000 clones, with 60% to 80% occurring only once. The V and J ends lost 5 bases and 6 bases, in that order; junction bases with no gene match: 5. There are 14 residues in the CDR3. In germline, CDR1 is SGHDT, CDR2 YYEEEE.

The receptor was isolated from a man in his forties in good health and CMV-seropositive. The chain couples TRBV5-6 to TRBJ2-5; 12 bases agree with TRBD2. Specimen: PBMCs. The CDR3 DNA follows: TGTGCCAGCAGTAACCTAGCGGGAGGGAAGACCCAGTACTTC. Translated: CASSNLAGGKTQYF.